This T cell receptor (beta chain) was sequenced in a study of cytomegalovirus exposure and HLA in healthy donors (dated by TCRdb to about 2017). About the investigation overall: According to a later analysis, the 120 validation repertoires were produced on the same platform as the roughly 600 repertoires of the first cohort. The aim of the study was to test whether cataloging public T cell receptors could identify signatures of past pathogen exposure. A separate validation cohort of 100 to 150 different subjects was used in addition to the approximately 640-subject first cohort. The study combined high-throughput TCR immunosequencing, statistical association of individual TCRs with disease status, and machine learning to predict cytomegalovirus infection status. What the authors observed across the whole study: A later analysis found that TCRs clustered in the first cohort also tended to co-occur in the roughly 120 validation repertoires, with 90% to 95% of cluster scores above 0. It was suggested by the authors that the approach could potentially be generalized to other disease states and immunological phenotypes. In vitro tests confirmed that a few of the cytomegalovirus-associated TCR beta chains recognize cytomegalovirus antigens. A total of roughly 160 TCR beta chains were listed by the study as associated with cytomegalovirus. The classifier was reported to diagnose cytomegalovirus status with high specificity and sensitivity in both the original cohort and the validation cohort. All 120 or so repertoires were used to score co-occurrence in the validation cohort in a later analysis, because that analysis had no HLA typing for the cohort. Across donors, most TCR sequences were observed very rarely, whereas some public TCRs were present in many individuals.

On this clone: What antigen it recognizes has not been identified. Base qualities were left out, and no much larger clone turns up one base away.

The library was generated by the immunoSEQ multiplex PCR assay. Concerning the study's data processing: A statistical classification framework was developed to diagnose cytomegalovirus status using the catalog of TCR beta chain sequences. TCRdb provides this immuneACCESS table in a form limited to in-frame rearrangements. Some clones are lacking; in checked studies, under half of them reflect an unresolved V gene, and why the rest are absent is not known. The D gene and trimming were derived from the DNA, and the V and J assignments and clone size from that table. The sample has 150,000 to 200,000 clones on record, more than 75% of them singletons. The ten biggest clones cover more than 6.5% of the sample. From its cysteine to its phenylalanine, the CDR3 spans 13 amino acids. Kept here is only the CDR3 DNA, which spans 39 bases and is read in frame from base 1. CDR1 and CDR2, looked up from the germline V gene, are MDHEN and SYDVKM. A distance of 14 bases separates the germline ends of V and J, which lose 6 bases and 8 bases respectively.

The donors belonged to the validation cohort of approximately 130 subjects, which was separate from the approximately 700-subject first cohort. The chain is encoded by TRBV28 joined to TRBJ2-1, with TRBD2 tentatively as D gene (5 bases match). Material: PBMCs. The receptor's source is a man aged 18 to 35 in good health and CMV-seropositive. In nucleotides, the sequence is TGTGCCAGCAGCCCTACTAGTTTCTATGAGCAGTTCTTC. It translates as CASSPTSFYEQFF.